These T cell receptor beta chains were read from a single sample in a study of blood T cell repertoires in COVID-19. Some clones are missing from TCRdb's copy, which holds only in-frame ones; the method was immunoSEQ multiplex PCR. The sample shows some 77,000 clones, roughly 80% of them seen only once. The sample consisted of peripheral blood. These TCRs come from a man aged 65 to 85 with acute or convalescent COVID-19. Both conserved end residues are part of each CDR3. The order of the fields is V gene, D gene, clone size, J gene, CDR3 protein, CDR3 DNA. D genes are given only for firm matches. Only part of the rows carry a size: once, few, many, or a class if the clone is expanded.

V: TRBV5-6
D: .
size: .
J: TRBJ2-1
CDR3: CASSLGGSSYNEQFF
DNA: TGTGCCAGCAGCTTGGGTGGGAGCTCCTACAATGAGCAGTTCTTC

V: TRBV6-5
D: TRBD1
size: .
J: TRBJ2-7
CDR3: CASSRGTGSYEQYF
DNA: TGTGCCAGCAGTCGTGGGACAGGATCCTACGAGCAGTACTTC

V: TRBV27
D: TRBD1
size: .
J: TRBJ1-6
CDR3: CASRGTAYNSPLHF
DNA: TGTGCCAGCAGAGGGACAGCTTATAATTCACCCCTCCACTTT

V: TRBV7-2
D: TRBD1
size: .
J: TRBJ2-7
CDR3: CASSPGTGDYEQYF
DNA: TGTGCCAGCAGCCCCGGGACAGGGGACTACGAGCAGTACTTC

V: TRBV30
D: .
size: .
J: TRBJ1-2
CDR3: CAWSPRVDYGYTF
DNA: TGTGCCTGGAGTCCACGGGTGGACTATGGCTACACCTTC

V: TRBV2
D: .
size: .
J: TRBJ2-6
CDR3: CASSERSGQSSGANVLTF
DNA: TGTGCCAGCAGTGAGCGGTCAGGGCAGAGCTCTGGGGCCAACGTCCTGACTTTC

V: TRBV27
D: .
size: .
J: TRBJ1-2
CDR3: CASRRTVEPNYGYTF
DNA: TGTGCCAGCAGGAGGACAGTCGAGCCGAACTATGGCTACACCTTC

V: TRBV3-1/TRBV3-2
D: .
size: .
J: TRBJ2-2
CDR3: CASSRGPYTGELFF
DNA: TGTGCCAGCAGCCGCGGCCCCTACACCGGGGAGCTGTTTTTT

V: TRBV5-1
D: TRBD2
size: .
J: TRBJ2-7
CDR3: CASSYDPSGMYEQYF
DNA: TGCGCCAGCAGCTACGATCCTAGCGGGATGTACGAGCAGTACTTC

V: TRBV19
D: .
size: .
J: TRBJ1-1
CDR3: CASSIDDFGSNTEAFF
DNA: TGTGCCAGTAGTATAGATGATTTTGGCAGTAACACTGAAGCTTTCTTT

V: TRBV2
D: TRBD2
size: once
J: TRBJ2-5
CDR3: CASSDGLGSETQYF
DNA: TGTGCCAGCAGTGATGGACTAGGCTCGGAGACCCAGTACTTC

V: TRBV6-2/TRBV6-3
D: TRBD2
size: .
J: TRBJ2-2
CDR3: CASSYRVLAGGPGGELFF
DNA: TGTGCCAGCAGTTACAGGGTACTAGCGGGAGGGCCCGGCGGGGAGCTGTTTTTT

V: TRBV4-1
D: .
size: .
J: TRBJ2-7
CDR3: CASSQVPRGAYEQYF
DNA: TGCGCCAGCAGCCAAGTTCCCAGGGGGGCCTACGAGCAGTACTTC

V: TRBV3-1/TRBV3-2
D: TRBD1
size: .
J: TRBJ2-7
CDR3: CASSLSQGAYEQYF
DNA: TGTGCCAGCAGCCTATCTCAGGGGGCCTACGAGCAGTACTTC

V: TRBV20-1
D: .
size: .
J: TRBJ1-2
CDR3: CSASDPGDYTF
DNA: TGCAGTGCTAGTGACCCCGGTGACTACACCTTC

V: TRBV29-1
D: TRBD1
size: .
J: TRBJ2-7
CDR3: CSVSGTGGHEQYF
DNA: TGCAGCGTTTCCGGGACAGGGGGACACGAGCAGTACTTC

V: TRBV28
D: TRBD2
size: .
J: TRBJ2-1
CDR3: CASSLLTSGSSDNEQFF
DNA: TGTGCCAGCAGTTTACTTACTAGCGGGAGTTCGGACAATGAGCAGTTCTTC

V: TRBV5-4
D: .
size: few
J: TRBJ2-7
CDR3: CASSGPYSYEQYF
DNA: TGTGCCAGCAGCGGGCCATACTCCTACGAGCAGTACTTC

V: TRBV28
D: .
size: .
J: TRBJ1-1
CDR3: CASSFGRRRTEAFF
DNA: TGTGCCAGCAGTTTCGGCAGGCGGAGGACTGAAGCTTTCTTT

V: TRBV7-9
D: .
size: .
J: TRBJ2-7
CDR3: CASSSTSTEQYF
DNA: TGTGCCAGCAGCTCCACTAGCACCGAGCAGTACTTC

V: TRBV11-1
D: .
size: .
J: TRBJ2-6
CDR3: CASSQGLSGANVLTF
DNA: TGTGCCAGCAGTCAAGGACTGTCTGGGGCCAACGTCCTGACTTTC

V: TRBV3-1/TRBV3-2
D: .
size: .
J: TRBJ2-1
CDR3: CASSQLGRGKDSAGEQFF
DNA: TGTGCCAGCAGCCAGCTAGGTCGGGGGAAGGACTCGGCTGGTGAGCAGTTCTTC

V: TRBV7-8
D: .
size: .
J: TRBJ2-7
CDR3: CASSLASRGSYEQYF
DNA: TGTGCCAGCAGCTTAGCGTCCCGGGGATCCTACGAGCAGTACTTC

V: TRBV27
D: .
size: few
J: TRBJ1-1
CDR3: CASSLQGNTEAFF
DNA: TGTGCCAGCAGTCTACAGGGAAACACTGAAGCTTTCTTT

V: TRBV14
D: .
size: .
J: TRBJ1-1
CDR3: CASSQVRGNTEAFF
DNA: TGTGCCAGCAGCCAAGTCCGGGGGAACACTGAAGCTTTCTTT

V: TRBV11-2
D: .
size: few
J: TRBJ2-5
CDR3: CASSLRAESETQYF
DNA: TGTGCCAGCAGCTTAAGAGCGGAGTCAGAGACCCAGTACTTC

V: TRBV5-1
D: TRBD1
size: .
J: TRBJ1-5
CDR3: CASSLLGGTGDQPQHF
DNA: TGCGCCAGCAGCTTGTTGGGCGGGACAGGGGATCAGCCCCAGCATTTT

V: TRBV9
D: .
size: .
J: TRBJ2-2
CDR3: CASSPHSGELFF
DNA: TGTGCCAGCAGCCCACATTCCGGGGAGCTGTTTTTT

V: TRBV18
D: TRBD2
size: .
J: TRBJ2-3
CDR3: CASSPPLLAGGGDTQYF
DNA: TGTGCCAGCTCACCCCCCCTTTTAGCGGGAGGAGGAGATACGCAGTATTTT

V: TRBV3-1/TRBV3-2
D: .
size: .
J: TRBJ1-4
CDR3: CASSQLQFNEKLFF
DNA: TGTGCCAGCAGCCAATTACAGTTTAATGAAAAACTGTTTTTT

V: TRBV25-1
D: TRBD1
size: .
J: TRBJ1-3
CDR3: CASSEQGVSGNTIYF
DNA: TGTGCCAGCAGCGAACAGGGGGTGTCTGGAAACACCATATATTTT

V: TRBV28
D: TRBD1
size: .
J: TRBJ1-5
CDR3: CASSTGGQDQPQHF
DNA: TGTGCCAGCAGTACAGGGGGCCAGGATCAGCCCCAGCATTTT

V: TRBV10-2
D: .
size: .
J: TRBJ2-7
CDR3: CASSESTSSSGGQYF
DNA: TGCGCCAGCAGTGAAAGTACCTCATCTTCCGGCGGACAGTACTTC

V: TRBV2
D: TRBD1
size: .
J: TRBJ1-4
CDR3: CASTMGQGGEKLFF
DNA: TGTGCCAGCACTATGGGACAGGGGGGGGAAAAACTGTTTTTT

V: TRBV12-1
D: .
size: .
J: TRBJ2-1
CDR3: CASSFGLAGDDKEQFF
DNA: TGTGCCAGCAGCTTCGGACTAGCGGGAGACGACAAGGAGCAGTTCTTC

V: TRBV18
D: .
size: .
J: TRBJ2-7
CDR3: CASSPQGRPYEQYF
DNA: TGTGCCAGCTCACCACAGGGGCGCCCCTACGAGCAGTACTTC

V: TRBV29-1
D: .
size: once
J: TRBJ2-5
CDR3: CSLLTEAEKTQYF
DNA: TGCAGCCTCTTGACCGAGGCGGAGAAGACCCAGTACTTC

V: TRBV5-1
D: TRBD1
size: .
J: TRBJ2-7
CDR3: CASSFPGQGSEQYF
DNA: TGCGCCAGCAGCTTCCCGGGACAGGGGAGCGAGCAGTACTTC